The TCR beta chain described here comes from a study of T cell responses to AZD1222 COVID-19 vaccine. Assay used: immunoSEQ multiplex PCR; TCRdb lists only in-frame clones, some missing. The sample lists 150,000 to 200,000 clones, roughly 94% occurring once. The CDR3 spans 15 residues. Trimming pared 5 bases from V and 3 bases from J, leaving 16 bases between. CDR1 SGHVS and CDR2 FNYEAQ come from the germline V gene. The source was peripheral blood, collected 28 days after the second AZD1222 dose. The clonotype originates from an adult who received the AZD1222 COVID-19 vaccine. The rearrangement uses TRBV7-6 and TRBJ1-1, with D possibly TRBD1 on 5 matching bases. CDR3 sequence: CASSPYRSGYTEAFF. CDR3 nucleotides: TGTGCCAGCAGCCCCTACAGGTCCGGGTACACTGAAGCTTTCTTT.